The clone carrying this TCR beta chain was seen repeatedly, ten times or more. Its target is not known. The sample belongs to a study of early T cells in non-severe SARS-CoV-2 infection. Study-level findings and limits: VDJdb matching skewed toward anti-spike CD8 responses, missing private and CD4 specificities.

Each cDNA molecule carried a unique molecular identifier. TCRdb re-called the 5' RACE reads with MiXCR, one entry per CDR3 protein. The sample holds about 63,000 distinct CDR3 sequences, about an eighth seen once. The CDR3 has 16 residues. V lost 4 bases and J 1 base, leaving 15 bases between the germline ends. CDR1 is SGDLS and CDR2 is YYNGEE in the germline V gene. This clonotype was obtained from an adult who was a healthcare worker with PCR-confirmed SARS-CoV-2 infection or an uninfected control (not recorded which). The sample was whole blood. The chain uses TRBV9 and TRBJ1-5, with D possibly TRBD1 on 6 matching bases. As DNA, the CDR3 is TGTGCCAGCAGCCCAGGGGTAGGGGCAAGCAATCAGCCCCAGCATTTT. As protein: CASSPGVGASNQPQHF.